This entry features one T cell receptor (beta chain) sequence. This receptor's antigen is unknown. No qualities accompany the bases; no much larger clone lies one base away. CDR1 and CDR2, looked up from the germline V gene, are SGDLS and YYNGEE. V loses 0 bases of germline sequence and J loses 7 bases, and the interval between the two ends is 13 bases. The CDR3 goes from the cysteine to the phenylalanine over 15 residues. The only DNA kept is the CDR3, 45 bases in frame from the first base. The immunoSEQ Assay, a bias-controlled multiplex PCR, was used to amplify TCRbeta CDR3 regions from genomic DNA. The source study handled its data this way. The number of nucleated cells in each sample was estimated from the amplification of reference gene primers within the assay. Sequence reads were collapsed and filtered to measure the absolute abundance of every unique TCRbeta CDR3 rearrangement. For each sample, productive Simpson clonality was calculated by taking the square root of Simpson's diversity index across productive rearrangements. TCRdb provides this immuneACCESS table in a form limited to in-frame rearrangements. Some clones are lacking; in checked studies, under half of them reflect an unresolved V gene, and why the rest are absent is not known. V and J calls and clone size are as listed in that table; D and trimming were resolved from the DNA. The table for this sample lists a few hundred thousand clones; approximately 80% of them were counted only once. Roughly 4.7% of the sample comes from the top ten.

The sample is drawn from a study of blood T cell repertoires in COVID-19 (dated by TCRdb to 2019 to 2021). Broadly, across the study: Samples from collaborators originated in the United States, Italy and Spain and spanned both the acute and convalescent phases of COVID-19. The repertoires were made available in a free public database intended to serve as a resource for research on the immune response to SARS-CoV-2. Where available, HLA class I and class II types were obtained from metadata supplied by the sample provider rather than from assay-based typing. Samples were obtained from the ongoing ImmuneRACE study (first 160 participants) and from some 1,200 subjects provided by 6 global collaborators. The sample metadata nearly always contained a de-identified subject ID, COVID-19 status, age in years and sex. Subjects who had been exposed to COVID-19, were actively infected with it, or had recovered from it provided the deeply sampled blood TCRbeta repertoires that made up the dataset. The prospective study material was composed of cDNA or gDNA derived from T cells, B-cell-depleted T cells, or PBMCs.

Participants in the prospective study were aged roughly 18 to 100 years, lived in more than 20 United States geographic areas, and enrolled through a virtual design. To assign participants to cohorts, the prospective study relied on clinical history that participants themselves reported in a screening survey and a study questionnaire. Exposed participants were defined as having been in contact with someone with a PCR-confirmed or clinician-diagnosed COVID-19 case within 2 weeks of study entry. Mobile phlebotomists in the prospective study collected whole blood, serum and a nasopharyngeal or oropharyngeal swab from every participant. Prospective study participants could optionally give additional blood draws and questionnaires over a roughly two-month period. Before DNA extraction, prospective study blood samples were shipped either frozen or at room temperature. The research as a whole found: Clinical and demographic metadata were provided uncurated, with the amount varying by source and participant.

The sequenced sample consisted of PBMCs or T cells enriched from blood (not recorded which). The sequence joins TRBV9 to TRBJ1-4; TRBD1 might be the D gene, on 6 matching bases. The origin of this receptor is a man aged 35-49 years who had been exposed to COVID-19. The CDR3 region: CASSVEAGESEKLFF. The DNA sequence follows: TGTGCCAGCAGCGTAGAGGCAGGGGAAAGTGAAAAACTGTTTTTT.